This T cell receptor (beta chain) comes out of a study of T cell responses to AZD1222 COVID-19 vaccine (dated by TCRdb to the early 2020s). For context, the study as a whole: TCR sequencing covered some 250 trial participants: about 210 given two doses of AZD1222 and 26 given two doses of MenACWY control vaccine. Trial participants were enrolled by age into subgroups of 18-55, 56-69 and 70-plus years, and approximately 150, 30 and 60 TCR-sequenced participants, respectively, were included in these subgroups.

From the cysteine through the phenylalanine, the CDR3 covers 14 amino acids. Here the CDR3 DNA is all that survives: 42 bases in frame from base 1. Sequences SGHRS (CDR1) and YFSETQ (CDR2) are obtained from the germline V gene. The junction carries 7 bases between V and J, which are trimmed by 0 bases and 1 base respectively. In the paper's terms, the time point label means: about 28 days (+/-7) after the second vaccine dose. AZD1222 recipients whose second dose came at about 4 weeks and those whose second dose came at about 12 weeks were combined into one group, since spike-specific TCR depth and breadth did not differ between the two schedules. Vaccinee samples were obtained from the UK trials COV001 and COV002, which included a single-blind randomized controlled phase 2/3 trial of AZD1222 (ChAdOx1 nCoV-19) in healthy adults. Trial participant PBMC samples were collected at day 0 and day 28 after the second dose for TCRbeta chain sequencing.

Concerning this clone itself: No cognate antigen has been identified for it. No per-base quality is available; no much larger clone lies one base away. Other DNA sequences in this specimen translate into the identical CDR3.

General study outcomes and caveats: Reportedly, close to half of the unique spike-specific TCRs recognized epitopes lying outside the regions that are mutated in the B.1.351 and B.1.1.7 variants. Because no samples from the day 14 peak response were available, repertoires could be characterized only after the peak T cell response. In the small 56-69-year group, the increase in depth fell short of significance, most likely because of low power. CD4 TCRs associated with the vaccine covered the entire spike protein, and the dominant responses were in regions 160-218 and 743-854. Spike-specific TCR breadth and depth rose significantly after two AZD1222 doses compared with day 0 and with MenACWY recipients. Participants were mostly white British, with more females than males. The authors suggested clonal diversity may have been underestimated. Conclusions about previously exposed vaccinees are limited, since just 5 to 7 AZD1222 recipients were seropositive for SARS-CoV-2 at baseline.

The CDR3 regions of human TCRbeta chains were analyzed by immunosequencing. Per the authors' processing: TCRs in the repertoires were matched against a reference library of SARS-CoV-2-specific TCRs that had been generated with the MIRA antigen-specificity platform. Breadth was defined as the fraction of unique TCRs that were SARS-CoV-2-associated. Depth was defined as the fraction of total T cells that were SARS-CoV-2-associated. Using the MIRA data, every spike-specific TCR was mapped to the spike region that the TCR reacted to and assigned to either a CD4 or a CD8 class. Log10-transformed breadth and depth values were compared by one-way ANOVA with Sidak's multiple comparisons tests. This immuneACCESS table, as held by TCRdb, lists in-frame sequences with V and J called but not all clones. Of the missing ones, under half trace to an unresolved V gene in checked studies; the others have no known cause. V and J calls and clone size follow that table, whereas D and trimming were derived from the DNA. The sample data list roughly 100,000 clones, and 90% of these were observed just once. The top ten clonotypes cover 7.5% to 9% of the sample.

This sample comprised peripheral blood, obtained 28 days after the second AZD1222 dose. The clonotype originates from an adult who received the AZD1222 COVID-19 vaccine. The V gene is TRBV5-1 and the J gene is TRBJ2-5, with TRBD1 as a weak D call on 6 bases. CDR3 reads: CASSLGRGQETQYF. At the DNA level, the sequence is TGCGCCAGCAGCTTGGGCAGGGGCCAAGAGACCCAGTACTTC.